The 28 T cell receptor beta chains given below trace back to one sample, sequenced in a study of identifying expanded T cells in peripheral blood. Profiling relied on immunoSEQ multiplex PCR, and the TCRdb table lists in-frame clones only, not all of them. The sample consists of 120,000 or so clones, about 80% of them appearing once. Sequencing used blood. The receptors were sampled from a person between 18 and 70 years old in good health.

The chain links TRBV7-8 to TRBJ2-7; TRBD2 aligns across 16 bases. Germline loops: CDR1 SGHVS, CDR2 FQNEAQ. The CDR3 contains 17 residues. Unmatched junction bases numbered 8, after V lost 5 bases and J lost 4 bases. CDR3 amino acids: CASSITGTSGGAYEQYF. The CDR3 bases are TGTGCCAGCAGCATCACCGGGACTAGCGGGGGGGCGTACGAGCAGTACTTC.

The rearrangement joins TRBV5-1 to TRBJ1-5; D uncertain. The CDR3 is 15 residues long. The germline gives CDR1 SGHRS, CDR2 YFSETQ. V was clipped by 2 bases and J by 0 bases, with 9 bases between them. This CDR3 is CASSLGQNSNQPQHF. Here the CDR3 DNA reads TGCGCCAGCAGCTTAGGTCAGAATAGCAATCAGCCCCAGCATTTT.

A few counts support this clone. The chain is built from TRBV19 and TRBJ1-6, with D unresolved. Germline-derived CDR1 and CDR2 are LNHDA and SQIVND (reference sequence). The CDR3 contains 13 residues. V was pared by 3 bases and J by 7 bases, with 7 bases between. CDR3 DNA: TGTGCCAGTAGTATGTTCGGGAATTCACCCCTCCACTTT. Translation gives CASSMFGNSPLHF.

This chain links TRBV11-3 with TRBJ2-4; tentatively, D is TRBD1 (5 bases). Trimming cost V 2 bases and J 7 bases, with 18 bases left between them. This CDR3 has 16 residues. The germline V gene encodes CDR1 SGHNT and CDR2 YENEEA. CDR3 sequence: CASSLSQGLGWNIQYF. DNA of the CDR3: TGTGCCAGCAGCTTAAGTCAGGGTCTCGGGTGGAACATTCAGTACTTC.

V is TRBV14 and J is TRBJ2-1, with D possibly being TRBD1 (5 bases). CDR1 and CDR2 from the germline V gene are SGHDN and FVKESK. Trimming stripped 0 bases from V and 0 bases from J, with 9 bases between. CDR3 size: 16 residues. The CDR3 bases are TGTGCCAGCAGCCAAGATAAGGGGATCTCCTACAATGAGCAGTTCTTC. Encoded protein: CASSQDKGISYNEQFF.

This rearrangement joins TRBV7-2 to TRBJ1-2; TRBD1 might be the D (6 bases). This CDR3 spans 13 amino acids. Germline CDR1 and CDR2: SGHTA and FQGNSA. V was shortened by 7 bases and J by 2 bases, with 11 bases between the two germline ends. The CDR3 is CASTLTGNYGYTF. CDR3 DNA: TGTGCCAGCACCTTGACAGGAAACTATGGCTACACCTTC.

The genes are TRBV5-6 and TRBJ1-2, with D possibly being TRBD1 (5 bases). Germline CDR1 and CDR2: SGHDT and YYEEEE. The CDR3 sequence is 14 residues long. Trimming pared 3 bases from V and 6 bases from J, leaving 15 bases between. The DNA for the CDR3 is TGTGCCAGCAGCTCGCGAGACAGAGGCGATGGCTACACCTTC. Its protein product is CASSSRDRGDGYTF.

The CDR3 reads CASSRGGGATHYGYTF. The CDR3 DNA follows: TGTGCCAGCAGCCGTGGAGGGGGGGCGACTCACTATGGCTACACCTTC. The chain combines TRBV25-1 with TRBJ1-2, with D possibly TRBD1 on 6 matching bases. This CDR3 region has 16 residues. The germline CDR1 and CDR2 sequences are MGHDK and SYGVNS. The V end lost 6 bases, the J end lost 3 bases, and 20 bases lay between the germline ends.

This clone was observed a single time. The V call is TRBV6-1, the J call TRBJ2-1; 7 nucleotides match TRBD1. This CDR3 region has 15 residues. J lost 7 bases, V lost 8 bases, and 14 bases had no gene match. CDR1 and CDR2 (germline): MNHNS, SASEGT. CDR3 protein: CASWSALTGRNEQFF. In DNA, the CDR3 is TGTGCCAGCTGGTCTGCTTTGACAGGGCGGAATGAGCAGTTCTTC.

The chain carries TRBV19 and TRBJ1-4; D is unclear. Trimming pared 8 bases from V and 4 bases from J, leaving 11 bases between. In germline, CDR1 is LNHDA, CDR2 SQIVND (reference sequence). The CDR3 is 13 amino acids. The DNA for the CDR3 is TGTGCCAGTCCTCCGGGGAGTAATGAAAAACTGTTTTTT. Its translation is CASPPGSNEKLFF.

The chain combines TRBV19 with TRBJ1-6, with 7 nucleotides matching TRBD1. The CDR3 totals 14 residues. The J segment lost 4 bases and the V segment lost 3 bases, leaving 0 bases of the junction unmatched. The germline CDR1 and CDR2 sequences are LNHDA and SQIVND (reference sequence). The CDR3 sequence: CASSMGQYNSPLHF. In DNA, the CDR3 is TGTGCCAGTAGTATGGGACAGTATAATTCACCCCTCCACTTT.

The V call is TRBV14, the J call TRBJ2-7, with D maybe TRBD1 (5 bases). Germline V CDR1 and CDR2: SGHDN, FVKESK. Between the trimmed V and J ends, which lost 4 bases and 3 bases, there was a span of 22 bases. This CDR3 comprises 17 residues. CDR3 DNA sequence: TGTGCCAGCAGCCCCGCAAAGGGGTACGGAATCGACTACGAGCAGTACTTC. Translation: CASSPAKGYGIDYEQYF.

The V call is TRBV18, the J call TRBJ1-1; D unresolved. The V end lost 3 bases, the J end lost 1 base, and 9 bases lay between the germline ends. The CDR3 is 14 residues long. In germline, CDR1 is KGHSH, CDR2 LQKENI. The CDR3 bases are TGTGCCAGCTCACCTAACCCGAGGAACACTGAAGCTTTCTTT. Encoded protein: CASSPNPRNTEAFF.

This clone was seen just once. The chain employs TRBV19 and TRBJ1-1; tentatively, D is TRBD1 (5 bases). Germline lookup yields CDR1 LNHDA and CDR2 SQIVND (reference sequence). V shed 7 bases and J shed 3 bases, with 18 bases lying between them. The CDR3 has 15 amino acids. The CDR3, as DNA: TGTGCCAGTATGGTGGTGTTGAGGGGCCACACTGAAGCTTTCTTT. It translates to CASMVVLRGHTEAFF.

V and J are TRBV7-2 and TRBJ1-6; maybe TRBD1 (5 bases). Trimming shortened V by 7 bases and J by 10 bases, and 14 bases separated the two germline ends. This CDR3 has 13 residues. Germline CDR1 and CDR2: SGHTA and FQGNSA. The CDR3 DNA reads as TGTGCCAGCAACGGGGGTTCCAAATCACCCCTCCACTTT. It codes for CASNGGSKSPLHF. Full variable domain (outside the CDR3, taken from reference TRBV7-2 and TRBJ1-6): GAGVSQSPSNKVTEKGKDVELRCDPISGHTALYWYRQSLGQGLEFLIYFQGNSAPDKSGLPSDRFSAERTGGSVSTLTIQRTQQEDSAVYLCASNGGSKSPLHFGNGTRLTVT.

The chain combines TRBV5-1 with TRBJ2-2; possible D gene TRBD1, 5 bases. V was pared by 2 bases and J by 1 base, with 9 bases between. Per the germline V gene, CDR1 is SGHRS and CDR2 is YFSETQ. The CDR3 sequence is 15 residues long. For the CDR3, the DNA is TGCGCCAGCAGCTTAGGGGCGGTGAACACCGGGGAGCTGTTTTTT. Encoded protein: CASSLGAVNTGELFF. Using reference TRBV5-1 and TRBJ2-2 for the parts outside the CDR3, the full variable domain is KAGVTQTPRYLIKTRGQQVTLSCSPISGHRSVSWYQQTPGQGLQFLFEYFSETQRNKGNFPGRFSGRQFSNSRSEMNVSTLELGDSALYLCASSLGAVNTGELFFGEGSRLTVL.

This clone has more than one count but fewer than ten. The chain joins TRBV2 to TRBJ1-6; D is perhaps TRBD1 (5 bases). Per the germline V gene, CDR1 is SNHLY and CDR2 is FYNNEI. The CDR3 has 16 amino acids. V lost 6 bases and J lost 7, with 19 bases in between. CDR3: CASSLYRDERNSPLHF. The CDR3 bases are TGTGCCAGCAGCTTATACCGGGACGAACGAAATTCACCCCTCCACTTT.

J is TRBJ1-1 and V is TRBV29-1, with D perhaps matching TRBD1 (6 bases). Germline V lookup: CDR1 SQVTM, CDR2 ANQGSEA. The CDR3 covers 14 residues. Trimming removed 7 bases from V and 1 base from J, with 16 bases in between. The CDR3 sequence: CSGREGHRNTEAFF. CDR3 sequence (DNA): TGCAGCGGGCGAGAGGGACATAGGAACACTGAAGCTTTCTTT. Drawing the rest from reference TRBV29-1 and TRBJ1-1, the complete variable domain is SAVISQKPSRDICQRGTSLTIQCQVDSQVTMMFWYRQQPGQSLTLIATANQGSEATYESGFVIDKFPISRPNLTFSTLTVSNMSPEDSSIYLCSGREGHRNTEAFFGQGTRLTVV.

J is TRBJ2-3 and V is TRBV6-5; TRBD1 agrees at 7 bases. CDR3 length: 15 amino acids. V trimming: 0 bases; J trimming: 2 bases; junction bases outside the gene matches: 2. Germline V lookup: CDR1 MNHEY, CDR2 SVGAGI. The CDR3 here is CASSYSGQSTDTQYF. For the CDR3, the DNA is TGTGCCAGCAGTTACTCGGGACAGTCCACAGATACGCAGTATTTT.

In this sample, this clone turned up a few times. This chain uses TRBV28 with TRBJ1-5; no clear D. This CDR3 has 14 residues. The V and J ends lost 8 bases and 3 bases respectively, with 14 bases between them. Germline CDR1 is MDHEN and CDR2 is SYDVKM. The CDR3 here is CASGSGQLNQPQHF. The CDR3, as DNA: TGTGCCAGCGGATCAGGCCAGCTCAATCAGCCCCAGCATTTT.

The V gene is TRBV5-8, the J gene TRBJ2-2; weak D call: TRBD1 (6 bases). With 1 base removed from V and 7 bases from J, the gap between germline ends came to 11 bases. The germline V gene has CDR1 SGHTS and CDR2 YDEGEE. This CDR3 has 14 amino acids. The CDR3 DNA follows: TGTGCCAGCAGCTTGTGGCCCAGGGGCGGGGAGCTGTTTTTT. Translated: CASSLWPRGGELFF. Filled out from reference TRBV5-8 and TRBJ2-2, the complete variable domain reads EAGVTQSPTHLIKTRGQQATLRCSPISGHTSVYWYQQALGLGLQFLLWYDEGEERNRGNFPPRFSGRQFPNYSSELNVNALELEDSALYLCASSLWPRGGELFFGEGSRLTVL.

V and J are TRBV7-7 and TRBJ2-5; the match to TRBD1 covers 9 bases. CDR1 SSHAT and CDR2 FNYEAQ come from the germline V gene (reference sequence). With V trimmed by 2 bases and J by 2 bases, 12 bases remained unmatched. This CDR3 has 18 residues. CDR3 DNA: TGTGCCAGCAGCTTACGGGTGACAGGGGGAGGGAGGCAAGAGACCCAGTACTTC. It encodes CASSLRVTGGGRQETQYF.

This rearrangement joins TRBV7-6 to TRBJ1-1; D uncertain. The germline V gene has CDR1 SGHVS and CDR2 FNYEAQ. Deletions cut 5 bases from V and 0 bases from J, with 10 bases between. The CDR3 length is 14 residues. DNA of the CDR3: TGTGCCAGCAGCCCTCGGACCGTGAACACTGAAGCTTTCTTT. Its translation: CASSPRTVNTEAFF.

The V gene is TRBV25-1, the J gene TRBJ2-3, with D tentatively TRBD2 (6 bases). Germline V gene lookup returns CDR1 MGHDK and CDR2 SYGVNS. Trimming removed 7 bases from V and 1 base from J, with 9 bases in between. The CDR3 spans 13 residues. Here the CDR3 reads CASTRLGTDTQYF. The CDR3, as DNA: TGTGCCAGCACCCGACTAGGCACAGATACGCAGTATTTT.

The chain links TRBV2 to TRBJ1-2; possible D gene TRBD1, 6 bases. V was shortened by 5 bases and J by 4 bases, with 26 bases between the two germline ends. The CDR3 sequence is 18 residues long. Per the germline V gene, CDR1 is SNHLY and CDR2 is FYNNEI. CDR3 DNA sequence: TGTGCCAGCAGTCTTTCGAGGGGGGCGGCTTTTAGTGGCTATGGCTACACCTTC. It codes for CASSLSRGAAFSGYGYTF.

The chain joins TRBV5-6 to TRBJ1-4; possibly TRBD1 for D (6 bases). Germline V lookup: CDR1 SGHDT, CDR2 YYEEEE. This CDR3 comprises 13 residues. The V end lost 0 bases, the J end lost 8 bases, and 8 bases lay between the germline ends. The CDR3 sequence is CASSLEQGEKLFF. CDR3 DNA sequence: TGTGCCAGCAGCTTGGAGCAGGGGGAAAAACTGTTTTTT.

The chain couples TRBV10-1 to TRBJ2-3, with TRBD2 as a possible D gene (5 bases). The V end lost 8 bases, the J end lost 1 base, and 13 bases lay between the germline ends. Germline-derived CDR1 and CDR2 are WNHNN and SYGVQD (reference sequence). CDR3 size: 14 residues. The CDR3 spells CASRAGGGTDTQYF. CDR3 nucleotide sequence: TGCGCCAGCCGGGCAGGAGGAGGCACAGATACGCAGTATTTT.

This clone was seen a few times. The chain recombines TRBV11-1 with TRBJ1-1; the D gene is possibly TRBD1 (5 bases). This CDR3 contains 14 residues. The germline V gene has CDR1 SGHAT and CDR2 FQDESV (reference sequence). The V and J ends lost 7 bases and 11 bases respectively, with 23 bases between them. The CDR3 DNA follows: TGTGCCAGCAACTCACTAGGGACGGACCTTGGGGCTTTCTTT. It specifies CASNSLGTDLGAFF.